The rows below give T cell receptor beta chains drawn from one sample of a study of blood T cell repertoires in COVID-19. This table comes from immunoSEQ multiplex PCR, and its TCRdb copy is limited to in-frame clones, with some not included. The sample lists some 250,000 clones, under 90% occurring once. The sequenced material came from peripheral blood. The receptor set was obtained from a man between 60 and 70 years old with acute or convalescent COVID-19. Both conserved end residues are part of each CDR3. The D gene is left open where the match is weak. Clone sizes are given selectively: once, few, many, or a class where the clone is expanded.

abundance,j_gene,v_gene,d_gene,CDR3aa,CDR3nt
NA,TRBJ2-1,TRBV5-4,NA,CASSSAPGVTYNEQFF,TGTGCCAGCAGTTCGGCCCCGGGAGTGACCTACAATGAGCAGTTCTTC
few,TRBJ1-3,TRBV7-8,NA,CASSFDISWKARSGNTIYF,TGTGCCAGCAGCTTTGACATCTCCTGGAAGGCCCGCTCTGGAAACACCATATATTTT
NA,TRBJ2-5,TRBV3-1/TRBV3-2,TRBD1,CASSQRTGQETQYF,TGTGCCAGCAGCCAAAGGACAGGCCAAGAGACCCAGTACTTC
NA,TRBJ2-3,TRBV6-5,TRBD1,CASGQGPSTDTQYF,TGTGCCAGCGGACAGGGTCCTAGCACAGATACGCAGTATTTT
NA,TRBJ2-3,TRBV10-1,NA,CASRGGGGPTDTQYF,TGCGCCAGCAGAGGCGGCGGGGGCCCCACAGATACGCAGTATTTT
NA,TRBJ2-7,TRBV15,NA,CATSRTPTAYEQYF,TGTGCCACCAGCAGAACACCGACAGCCTACGAGCAGTACTTC
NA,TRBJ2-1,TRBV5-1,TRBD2,CASSLIAGVNEQFF,TGCGCCAGCAGCTTGATCGCGGGAGTCAATGAGCAGTTCTTC
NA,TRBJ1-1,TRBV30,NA,CAWILQGGSEAFF,TGTGCCTGGATCTTACAGGGAGGGTCTGAAGCTTTCTTT
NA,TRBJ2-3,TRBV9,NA,CASSPPGVRDTQYF,TGTGCCAGCAGCCCCCCTGGTGTTAGAGATACGCAGTATTTT
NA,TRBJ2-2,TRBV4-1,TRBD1,CASSPQTGATGELFF,TGCGCCAGCAGTCCTCAGACAGGGGCCACCGGGGAGCTGTTTTTT
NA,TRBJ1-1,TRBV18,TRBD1,CASSPRGRVTEAFF,TGTGCCAGCTCACCGAGGGGGCGCGTCACTGAAGCTTTCTTT
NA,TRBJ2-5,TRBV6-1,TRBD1,CASSQGQGDVETQYF,TGTGCCAGCAGTCAGGGACAGGGGGACGTGGAGACCCAGTACTTC
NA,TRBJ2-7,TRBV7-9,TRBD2,CASSLATSGRYEQYF,TGTGCCAGCAGCTTAGCGACTAGCGGACGTTACGAGCAGTACTTC
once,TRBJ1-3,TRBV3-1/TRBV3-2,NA,CASSQARNTIYF,TGTGCCAGCAGCCAAGCTCGAAACACCATATATTTT
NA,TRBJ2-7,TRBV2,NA,CASSEALPGTPYEQYF,TGTGCCAGCAGTGAAGCGCTTCCCGGGACACCATACGAGCAGTACTTC
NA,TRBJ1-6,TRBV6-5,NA,CASSLKRAGASPLHF,TGTGCCAGCAGTTTGAAGAGGGCAGGAGCTTCACCCCTCCACTTT
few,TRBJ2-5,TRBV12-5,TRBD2,CASGFKRGALETQYF,TGTGCTAGTGGTTTTAAGCGGGGGGCCCTGGAGACCCAGTACTTC
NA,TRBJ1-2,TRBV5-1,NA,CASSRIGEDSYGYTF,TGCGCCAGCAGCCGGATCGGGGAGGATAGTTATGGCTACACCTTC
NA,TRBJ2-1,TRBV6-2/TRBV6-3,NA,CASSNSDLIYNEQFF,TGTGCCAGCAGCAACTCGGACTTGATCTACAATGAGCAGTTCTTC
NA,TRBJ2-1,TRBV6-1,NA,CASREATTGERYNEQFF,TGTGCCAGCAGGGAAGCCACCACAGGAGAGAGATACAATGAGCAGTTCTTC
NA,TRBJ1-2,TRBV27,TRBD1,CASSTGTGVNYGYTF,TGTGCCAGCAGTACGGGGACAGGGGTTAACTATGGCTACACCTTC
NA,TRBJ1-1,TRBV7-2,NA,CASSLGRGSSLIPAFF,TGTGCCAGCAGCTTAGGAAGGGGGTCATCACTTATACCCGCTTTCTTT
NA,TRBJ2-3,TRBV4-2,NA,CASSQSGGPPQDTQYF,TGTGCCAGCAGCCAAAGCGGTGGGCCCCCCCAAGATACGCAGTATTTT
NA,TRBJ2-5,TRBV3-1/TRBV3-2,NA,CASSQRTLTETQYF,TGTGCCAGCAGCCAACGGACACTAACGGAGACCCAGTACTTC
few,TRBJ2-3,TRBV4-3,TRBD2,CASSPKAGEFTDTQYF,TGCGCCAGCAGCCCGAAAGCGGGAGAGTTCACAGATACGCAGTATTTT
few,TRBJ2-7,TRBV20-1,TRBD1,CSASGQGYHEQYF,TGCAGTGCTAGTGGACAGGGATATCACGAGCAGTACTTC
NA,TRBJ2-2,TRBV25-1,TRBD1,CASTSPGTGGTGELFF,TGTGCCAGCACATCGCCCGGGACAGGGGGCACCGGGGAGCTGTTTTTT
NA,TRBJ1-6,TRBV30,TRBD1,CAWRGQLTSPLHF,TGTGCCTGGAGGGGACAGCTAACTTCACCCCTCCACTTT
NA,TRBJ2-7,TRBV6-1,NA,CASSEGRTYEQYF,TGTGCCAGCAGTGAGGGCAGAACCTACGAGCAGTACTTC
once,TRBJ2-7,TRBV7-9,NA,CASSLGLDPYEQYF,TGTGCCAGCAGCTTAGGACTAGACCCCTACGAGCAGTACTTC
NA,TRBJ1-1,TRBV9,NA,CASSVEHTNTEAFF,TGTGCCAGCAGCGTAGAACACACGAACACTGAAGCTTTCTTT
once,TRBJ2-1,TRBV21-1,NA,CASSKPGLAGESSYNEQFF,TGTGCCAGCAGCAAACCGGGACTAGCGGGAGAGAGCTCCTACAATGAGCAGTTCTTC
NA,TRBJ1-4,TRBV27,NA,CASKQGTTNEKLFF,TGTGCCAGCAAACAGGGAACAACTAATGAAAAACTGTTTTTT
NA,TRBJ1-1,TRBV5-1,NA,CASSLDPGLNTEAFF,TGCGCCAGCAGCTTGGATCCAGGGCTGAACACTGAAGCTTTCTTT
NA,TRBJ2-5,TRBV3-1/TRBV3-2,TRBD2,CASSPLRGVSETQYF,TGTGCCAGCAGCCCGTTGCGGGGGGTATCAGAGACCCAGTACTTC
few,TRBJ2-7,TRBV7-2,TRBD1,CASSNRQGYEQYF,TGTGCCAGCAGCAACAGACAGGGGTACGAGCAGTACTTC
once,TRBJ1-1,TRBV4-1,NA,CASSQGESRGNTEAFF,TGCGCCAGCAGCCAAGGAGAGAGCCGGGGGAACACTGAAGCTTTCTTT
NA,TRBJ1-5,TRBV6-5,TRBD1,CASSWDSYQPQHF,TGTGCCAGCAGTTGGGACAGTTATCAGCCCCAGCATTTT
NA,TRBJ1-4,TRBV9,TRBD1,CASSVGIGEGQANAELFF,TGTGCCAGCAGCGTAGGAATCGGGGAGGGACAGGCGAATGCTGAACTGTTTTTT
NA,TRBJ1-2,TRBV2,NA,CASSEALRGGGYTF,TGTGCCAGCAGTGAAGCGCTTAGGGGTGGCGGCTACACCTTC
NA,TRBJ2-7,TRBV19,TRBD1,CASGGQGSYEQYF,TGTGCCAGTGGGGGACAGGGGAGTTACGAGCAGTACTTC